A single sample is the source of the 29 T cell receptor beta chains below, sequenced in a study of radiation and T cells in renal cell carcinoma. Assay: immunoSEQ multiplex PCR; the TCRdb copy retains only in-frame clones and omits some. The sample lists over 60,000 clones, around four fifths seen once, with about 2.5% in the top ten. Time point denoted: blood 4 weeks post-SBRT, at nephrectomy. Noted treatment: 15 Gy SBRT to primary tumor, nephrectomy 4 weeks later. The sequencing used blood, collected from a patient whose treatment included radiotherapy and nephrectomy. These receptor sequences come from an older woman with renal cell carcinoma.

V gene TRBV15 combines with J gene TRBJ1-5; 8 bases are a match to TRBD1. The germline V gene encodes CDR1 LNHNV and CDR2 YYDKDF (reference sequence). The CDR3 has 14 residues. Germline trimming cut 3 bases from V and 6 bases from J; bases unmatched to any gene: 4. The CDR3: CATSRGQVLQPQHF. The CDR3 region has the DNA TGTGCCACCAGCAGGGGACAGGTTCTTCAGCCCCAGCATTTT.

The DNA for the CDR3 is TGTGCCAGCAGCACTTACACAGGGAACACTGAAGCTTTCTTT. Protein sequence: CASSTYTGNTEAFF. The chain joins TRBV7-9 to TRBJ1-1, with D tentatively TRBD1 (5 bases). V lost 5 bases, J lost 1 base, and 11 bases lay in between. This CDR3 region has 14 residues. Germline CDR1 reads SEHNR; CDR2 reads FQNEAQ (reference sequence).

The V and J genes are TRBV6-6 and TRBJ2-1; D may be TRBD2 (5 bases). The CDR3 length is 13 residues. V lost 7 bases and J lost 0, with 7 bases in between. Germline CDR1 is MNHNY and CDR2 is SVGAGI (reference sequence). DNA of the CDR3: TGTGCCAGCACGGCGGGCTCCTACAATGAGCAGTTCTTC. It codes for CASTAGSYNEQFF.

The chain recombines TRBV6-5 with TRBJ2-7; a possible D gene is TRBD2 (5 bases). The V and J ends lost 4 bases and 2 bases respectively, with 12 bases between them. Looked up from germline, CDR1 is MNHEY and CDR2 is SVGAGI. The length of the CDR3 is 14 residues. CDR3 region: CASSFNAGTYEQYF. The CDR3 coding sequence is TGTGCCAGCAGTTTCAACGCCGGGACCTACGAGCAGTACTTC.

V and J are TRBV6-5 and TRBJ1-3; no definite D call. V was cut by 7 bases and J by 4 bases, with 8 bases left in between. The CDR3 is 12 residues long. Germline assignment: CDR1 MNHEY and CDR2 SVGAGI. CDR3 bases: TGTGCCAGCATAGCAGACGGAAACACCATATATTTT. This sequence encodes CASIADGNTIYF.

J is TRBJ2-7 and V is TRBV4-1; D is uncertain. V was pared by 1 base and J by 0 bases, with 7 bases between. The CDR3 extends over 14 amino acids. Germline CDR1 reads MGHRA; CDR2 reads YSYEKL. The CDR3 bases are TGCGCCAGCAGCCAAGGTGATAGCTCCTACGAGCAGTACTTC. This codes for CASSQGDSSYEQYF.

This rearrangement joins TRBV5-6 to TRBJ1-6; no clear D. Trimming shortened V by 4 bases and J by 7 bases, and 15 bases separated the two germline ends. The germline gives CDR1 SGHDT, CDR2 YYEEEE. The CDR3 runs 15 residues. This CDR3 is CASSITRALNSPLHF. CDR3 nucleotide sequence: TGTGCCAGCAGCATAACAAGGGCCCTAAATTCACCCCTCCACTTT.

A note on this clone: One end of the junction is discordant with germline, which a read error may explain. The chain is built from TRBV5-4 and TRBJ1-2; D perhaps matches TRBD1 (5 bases). This CDR3 has 15 amino acids. Germline V gene data show CDR1 as SGHNT and CDR2 as YYREEE (reference sequence). As DNA, the CDR3 is TGCGCCAGCAGCCAAGATTGGGGACTTCAGGATGGCTACACCTTC. It specifies CASSQDWGLQDGYTF. Full variable domain (remainder filled in from reference TRBV5-4 and TRBJ1-2): ETGVTQSPTHLIKTRGQQVTLRCSSQSGHNTVSWYQQALGQGPQFIFQYYREEENGRGNFPPRFSGLQFPNYSSELNVNALELDDSALYLCASSQDWGLQDGYTFGSGTRLTVV.

V usage is TRBV2 and J usage is TRBJ2-1; D assignment may be TRBD1 or TRBD2 (5 bases each). Trimming cost V 6 bases and J 3 bases, with 15 bases left between them. Germline V gene sequence: CDR1 SNHLY, CDR2 FYNNEI. The CDR3 extends over 15 amino acids. The CDR3 sequence is CASRPTRAGYNEQFF. The CDR3, as DNA: TGTGCCAGCAGACCGACCAGGGCGGGCTACAATGAGCAGTTCTTC.

The V and J genes are TRBV20-1 and TRBJ1-2; D is undetermined. Germline V gene lookup returns CDR1 DFQATT and CDR2 SNEGSKA (reference sequence). This CDR3 is built from 9 residues. The CDR3 DNA is TGCAGGGGCTTATATGGCTACACCTTC. Its protein is CRGLYGYTF.

The chain couples TRBV28 to TRBJ1-2; 8 nucleotides agree with TRBD1. The germline V gene has CDR1 MDHEN and CDR2 SYDVKM. The V and J ends lost 5 bases and 7 bases, in that order; junction bases with no gene match: 12. CDR3 length equals 15 residues. CDR3 protein: CASSVTGGVKGGYTF. The CDR3 coding sequence is TGTGCCAGCAGTGTAACAGGGGGGGTTAAGGGTGGCTACACCTTC.

The chain is built from TRBV6-5 and TRBJ1-1; D not resolved. Germline V gene sequence: CDR1 MNHEY, CDR2 SVGAGI. The CDR3 runs to 14 residues. The V end lost 2 bases, the J end lost 0 bases, and 7 bases lay between the germline ends. The CDR3 DNA is TGTGCCAGCAGTTACGGGCACCTGAACACTGAAGCTTTCTTT. Encoded protein: CASSYGHLNTEAFF.

J is TRBJ1-5 and V is TRBV6-5; a possible D gene is TRBD1 (6 bases). Germline loops: CDR1 MNHEY, CDR2 SVGAGI. CDR3 length: 14 amino acids. The germline V and J ends were trimmed by 5 bases and 8 bases, with 16 bases remaining between them. DNA of the CDR3: TGTGCCAGCAGTGGCCTCGGGGGCTGGGAGCCCCAGCATTTT. It codes for CASSGLGGWEPQHF.

V and J are TRBV5-1 and TRBJ2-1; 10 nucleotides agree with TRBD2. This CDR3 is 17 amino acids long. Germline V lookup: CDR1 SGHRS, CDR2 YFSETQ. V was pared by 3 bases and J by 5 bases, with 11 bases of the junction left unmatched. The DNA of the CDR3 is TGCGCCAGCAGCTACCTAGCGGGACTAGCGAGGAACAATGAGCAGTTCTTC. Protein sequence: CASSYLAGLARNNEQFF.

This clone showed up just a few times. The rearrangement links TRBV27 to TRBJ1-1; D perhaps matches TRBD1 (5 bases). With 4 bases removed from V and 11 bases from J, the gap between germline ends came to 17 bases. Germline CDR1 and CDR2: MNHEY and SMNVEV (reference sequence). This CDR3 region has 13 residues. CDR3 residues: CASSWAIGDFAFF. The CDR3, as DNA: TGTGCCAGCAGTTGGGCCATAGGGGATTTCGCTTTCTTT.

The gene calls are TRBV10-2 and TRBJ1-5; D ambiguous. Trimming pared 7 bases from V and 4 bases from J, leaving 17 bases between. The CDR3 spans 15 residues. Germline V gene sequence: CDR1 WSHSY, CDR2 SAAADI. In nucleotides, the CDR3 is TGCGCCAGCACTCTAGGATCTTTAGGAAATCAGCCCCAGCATTTT. It codes for CASTLGSLGNQPQHF.

The V call is TRBV28, the J call TRBJ1-2; D is unresolved. The CDR3 has 15 residues. Germline assignment: CDR1 MDHEN and CDR2 SYDVKM. V was pared by 3 bases and J by 4 bases, with 15 bases between. The CDR3 bases are TGTGCCAGCAGTTTGGGTATGGGAAGTATCTATGGCTACACCTTC. It translates to CASSLGMGSIYGYTF.

This sequence joins TRBV5-6 and TRBJ2-2; D gene uncertain. There are 16 residues in the CDR3. Germline V lookup: CDR1 SGHDT, CDR2 YYEEEE. Trimming pared 0 bases from V and 2 bases from J, leaving 11 bases between. The CDR3 spells CASSLDELTNTGELFF. Here the CDR3 DNA reads TGTGCCAGCAGCTTGGATGAACTTACCAACACCGGGGAGCTGTTTTTT.

This rearrangement joins TRBV7-2 to TRBJ1-1, with 8 nucleotides matching TRBD1. The CDR3 covers 14 residues. CDR1 and CDR2 (germline): SGHTA, FQGNSA. The J segment lost 5 bases and the V segment lost 5 bases, leaving 7 bases of the junction unmatched. Here the CDR3 reads CASSRQGRGTEAFF. CDR3 bases: TGTGCCAGCAGCCGACAGGGGAGAGGAACTGAAGCTTTCTTT.

A few counts support this clone. The V gene is TRBV19, the J gene TRBJ2-5; D is uncertain. Germline CDR1 and CDR2: LNHDA and SQIVND (reference sequence). Trimming cost V 5 bases and J 7 bases, with 8 bases left between them. The CDR3 sequence is 11 residues long. Here the CDR3 reads CASSVLGTQYF. The CDR3 bases are TGTGCCAGTAGTGTCCTCGGGACCCAGTACTTC. Looking up the rest from reference TRBV19 and TRBJ2-5 gives the full variable domain: DGGITQSPKYLFRKEGQNVTLSCEQNLNHDAMYWYRQDPGQGLRLIYYSQIVNDFQKGDIAEGYSVSREKKESFPLTVTSAQKNPTAFYLCASSVLGTQYFGPGTRLLVL.

The J gene is TRBJ2-7, the V gene TRBV2, with TRBD2 as a possible D gene (6 bases). Trimming removed 5 bases at V and 5 bases at J, with 22 bases between. CDR1 SNHLY and CDR2 FYNNEI come from the germline V gene. CDR3 size: 16 residues. The CDR3 reads CASSPEGRALLDEQYF. The CDR3 DNA follows: TGTGCCAGCAGTCCGGAGGGACGGGCGTTGTTAGACGAGCAGTACTTC.

The chain is built from TRBV5-6 and TRBJ2-3; D gene ambiguous. Between the trimmed V and J ends, which lost 4 bases and 2 bases, there was a span of 5 bases. This CDR3 is built from 12 residues. Germline assignment: CDR1 SGHDT and CDR2 YYEEEE. CDR3 DNA: TGTGCCAGCAGCCTTTTCACAGATACGCAGTATTTT. It encodes CASSLFTDTQYF. Drawing the rest from reference TRBV5-6 and TRBJ2-3, the complete variable domain is DAGVTQSPTHLIKTRGQQVTLRCSPKSGHDTVSWYQQALGQGPQFIFQYYEEEERQRGNFPDRFSGHQFPNYSSELNVNALLLGDSALYLCASSLFTDTQYFGPGTRLTVL.

The CDR3 spells CASSFPGTGGYNEQFF. The CDR3 coding sequence is TGTGCCAGCAGCTTCCCCGGGACAGGGGGTTACAATGAGCAGTTCTTC. The chain carries TRBV7-9 and TRBJ2-1; 11 positions match TRBD1. Germline V gene data show CDR1 as SEHNR and CDR2 as FQNEAQ (reference sequence). The CDR3 contains 16 residues. Unmatched junction bases numbered 5, after V lost 3 bases and J lost 4 bases.

This clone was seen a single time. V and J are TRBV6-6 and TRBJ2-7; D not certain. CDR1 and CDR2 from the germline V gene are MNHNY and SVGAGI (reference sequence). Trimming stripped 5 bases from V and 3 bases from J, with 11 bases between. The CDR3 has 13 amino acids. This CDR3 is CASSPTSVYEQYF. CDR3 nucleotides: TGTGCCAGCAGTCCCACTTCAGTCTACGAGCAGTACTTC.

The chain is built from TRBV18 and TRBJ2-7, with a weak D call TRBD1 (7 bases). CDR1 and CDR2 (germline): KGHSH, LQKENI. The CDR3 sequence is 17 residues long. V lost 1 base, J lost 2 bases, and 18 bases lay in between. CDR3 in amino acids: CASSPRPPGQRAYEQYF. DNA of the CDR3: TGTGCCAGCTCACCACGGCCTCCGGGACAGCGGGCCTACGAGCAGTACTTC.

This chain connects TRBV5-4 to TRBJ2-5, with D perhaps matching TRBD1 (6 bases). CDR3 length: 15 residues. Trimming removed 2 bases from V and 5 bases from J, with 16 bases in between. Germline V gene sequence: CDR1 SGHNT, CDR2 YYREEE (reference sequence). CDR3 amino acids: CASSFGQGFKETQYF. CDR3 coding DNA: TGTGCCAGCAGCTTCGGGCAGGGGTTTAAGGAGACCCAGTACTTC. Full variable domain (missing parts from reference TRBV5-4 and TRBJ2-5): ETGVTQSPTHLIKTRGQQVTLRCSSQSGHNTVSWYQQALGQGPQFIFQYYREEENGRGNFPPRFSGLQFPNYSSELNVNALELDDSALYLCASSFGQGFKETQYFGPGTRLLVL.

This clone was seen a few times. The CDR3 coding sequence is TGTGCCAGCAGCTTGATGTCGGGGCCGGTACCGATGTCCTACAATGAGCAGTTCTTC. Translated: CASSLMSGPVPMSYNEQFF. The chain joins TRBV5-6 to TRBJ2-1; D may correspond to TRBD1 or TRBD2 (5 bases each). The V gene's germline CDR1 is SGHDT and CDR2 YYEEEE. This CDR3 spans 19 amino acids. V dropped 1 base and J dropped 1 base, with 21 bases sitting between them. Combining the CDR3 with reference TRBV5-6 and TRBJ2-1 gives the whole variable domain DAGVTQSPTHLIKTRGQQVTLRCSPKSGHDTVSWYQQALGQGPQFIFQYYEEEERQRGNFPDRFSGHQFPNYSSELNVNALLLGDSALYLCASSLMSGPVPMSYNEQFFGPGTRLTVL.

This clone has just a few counts. This chain joins TRBV4-1 and TRBJ2-2; 8 bases line up with TRBD2. V trimming: 0 bases; J trimming: 6 bases; junction bases outside the gene matches: 6. This CDR3 comprises 16 residues. Germline CDR1 MGHRA, CDR2 YSYEKL. The CDR3 sequence is CASSQDTSGFAGELFF. CDR3 coding DNA: TGCGCCAGCAGCCAAGATACTAGCGGTTTTGCCGGGGAGCTGTTTTTT.

This chain joins TRBV19 and TRBJ2-7, with 7 bases that match TRBD2. This CDR3 is built from 16 residues. Germline V CDR1 and CDR2: LNHDA, SQIVND (reference sequence). With V trimmed by 5 bases and J by 1 base, 11 bases remained unmatched. The CDR3 bases are TGTGCCAGTAGTCCCCACGAAGCGGGACTTTCCTACGAGCAGTACTTC. Amino acid sequence: CASSPHEAGLSYEQYF.